The 24 T cell receptor beta chains reported below all come from one sample, sequenced in a study of blood T cell repertoires in COVID-19. TCRdb's copy holds only in-frame clones and misses some; the assay was immunoSEQ multiplex PCR. The sample has tens of thousands of clones; over 80% are singletons. The specimen was peripheral blood. These receptors all stem from an elderly woman with acute or convalescent COVID-19.

This chain links TRBV7-2 with TRBJ1-3, with no clear D. Germline assignment: CDR1 SGHTA and CDR2 FQGNSA. The V end lost 7 bases, the J end lost 4 bases, and 5 bases lay between the germline ends. This CDR3 spans 11 amino acids. For the CDR3, the DNA is TGTGCCAGCACCCTCGGAAACACCATATATTTT. This encodes CASTLGNTIYF.

This clone was detected once. The chain uses TRBV2 and TRBJ2-7; 8 positions match TRBD2. CDR1 SNHLY and CDR2 FYNNEI come from the germline V gene. This CDR3 region has 13 residues. V shed 10 bases and J 4 bases; nucleotides not matched to a gene: 9. This CDR3 reads CAIKRESRYEQYF. Here the CDR3 DNA reads TGTGCCATCAAGCGGGAGTCGAGGTACGAGCAGTACTTC.

The gene calls are TRBV10-3 and TRBJ2-7, with D unresolved. Trimming removed 3 bases at V and 6 bases at J, with 9 bases between. The CDR3 length is 12 residues. Germline CDR1 and CDR2: ENHRY and SYGVKD. The CDR3: CAISDASREQYF. For the CDR3, the DNA is TGTGCCATCAGTGATGCTTCGCGCGAGCAGTACTTC.

The chain is built from TRBV5-1 and TRBJ1-5; no clear D gene. CDR1 is SGHRS and CDR2 is YFSETQ in the germline V gene. The CDR3 runs 15 residues. V was shortened by 0 bases and J by 5 bases, with 12 bases between the two germline ends. The CDR3 DNA is TGCGCCAGCAGCTTGGGAGGGAAAAGGGATCAGCCCCAGCATTTT. It is translated as CASSLGGKRDQPQHF.

J is TRBJ2-7 and V is TRBV7-9; D not resolved. Germline V CDR1 and CDR2: SEHNR, FQNEAQ (reference sequence). The CDR3 has 14 amino acids. V lost 1 base, J lost 3 bases, and 10 bases lay in between. CDR3 in amino acids: CASSLVDKFYEQYF. DNA of the CDR3: TGTGCCAGCAGCTTAGTAGACAAATTCTACGAGCAGTACTTC.

The chain recombines TRBV6-5 with TRBJ2-2, with D uncertain. V lost 0 bases to trimming and J lost 0 bases, with 8 bases between them. Germline-derived CDR1 and CDR2 are MNHEY and SVGAGI. The CDR3 covers 16 residues. CDR3 loop: CASSYSNLPNTGELFF. CDR3 nucleotide sequence: TGTGCCAGCAGTTACTCGAACTTACCGAACACCGGGGAGCTGTTTTTT.

The genes are TRBV2 and TRBJ2-7, with 7 bases identical to TRBD1. Germline CDR1 and CDR2: SNHLY and FYNNEI. With V trimmed by 7 bases and J by 0 bases, 6 bases remained unmatched. The CDR3 is 14 residues long. The CDR3 DNA reads as TGTGCCAGCACCCAGACAGGGACCTCCTACGAGCAGTACTTC. Amino acids: CASTQTGTSYEQYF.

V gene TRBV11-2 combines with J gene TRBJ1-2; D is unresolved. This CDR3 is 13 amino acids long. The germline V gene encodes CDR1 SGHAT and CDR2 FQNNGV. V was pared by 4 bases and J by 9 bases, with 15 bases between. The CDR3 is CASSSGYIHSYTF. CDR3 bases: TGTGCCAGCAGCTCGGGGTACATCCACAGCTACACCTTC.

In DNA form, the CDR3 reads TGTGCCAGCACAGGGCCCTACGAGCAGTACTTC. Translation: CASTGPYEQYF. This chain links TRBV6-5 with TRBJ2-7; D perhaps matches TRBD1 (5 bases). Germline CDR1 reads MNHEY; CDR2 reads SVGAGI. V was trimmed by 7 bases and J by 2 bases, leaving 6 bases between them. The length of the CDR3 is 11 residues.

This chain uses TRBV14 with TRBJ2-7; 10 bases are a match to TRBD1. V gave up 5 bases and J gave up 8 bases; unmatched junction bases: 18. The CDR3 sequence is 17 residues long. CDR1 is SGHDN, CDR2 FVKESK, per germline. CDR3 nucleotide sequence: TGTGCCAGCAGCGACTGGACAGGGGGGATAACCTTAGGTCAGCAGTACTTC. Translating gives CASSDWTGGITLGQQYF.

This clone was counted a single time. The chain links TRBV14 to TRBJ1-2; perhaps TRBD1 as D (6 bases). V lost 4 bases and J lost 6, with 15 bases in between. The CDR3 has 14 residues. Germline CDR1 and CDR2: SGHDN and FVKESK. CDR3 nucleotide sequence: TGTGCCAGCAGCCCACAGGGCCGTTTTGATGGCTACACCTTC. It codes for CASSPQGRFDGYTF.

CDR3 nucleotide sequence: TGTGCCAGCAGTAGGACTGCCTTTAGCGATGAGCAGTTCTTC. Its translation is CASSRTAFSDEQFF. The genes are TRBV6-5 and TRBJ2-1; possibly TRBD2 for D (5 bases). V lost 5 bases and J 8 bases, leaving 16 bases between the germline ends. The CDR3 is 14 amino acids. Looked up from germline, CDR1 is MNHEY and CDR2 is SVGAGI.

This chain joins TRBV11-3 and TRBJ2-1; no definite D call. The CDR3 loop spans 14 amino acids. V was pared by 0 bases and J by 5 bases, with 8 bases between. CDR1 SGHNT and CDR2 YENEEA come from the germline V gene. The CDR3 reads CASSLDPRNNEQFF. The DNA for the CDR3 is TGTGCCAGCAGCTTAGACCCCAGAAACAATGAGCAGTTCTTC.

This clone occurred once. V usage is TRBV6-5 and J usage is TRBJ2-1; maybe TRBD1 (6 bases). Germline CDR1 and CDR2: MNHEY and SVGAGI. The CDR3 runs 13 residues. Trimming left V 6 bases short and J 2 bases short, with 8 bases between. This CDR3 is CASSKGAYNEQFF. The CDR3 bases are TGTGCCAGCAGCAAGGGGGCCTACAATGAGCAGTTCTTC.

The chain recombines TRBV14 with TRBJ2-7; 8 bases line up with TRBD1. Per germline, CDR1 SGHDN and CDR2 FVKESK. Losses at the gene ends were 8 bases for V and 4 bases for J; bases not matched to a gene: 1. This CDR3 comprises 11 residues. CDR3 in amino acids: CASGQGYEQYF. The CDR3 nucleotides read TGTGCCAGCGGACAGGGTTACGAGCAGTACTTC. Full variable domain (outside the CDR3, taken from reference TRBV14 and TRBJ2-7): EAGVTQFPSHSVIEKGQTVTLRCDPISGHDNLYWYRRVMGKEIKFLLHFVKESKQDESGMPNNRFLAERTGGTYSTLKVQPAELEDSGVYFCASGQGYEQYFGPGTRLTVT.

The rearrangement joins TRBV7-9 to TRBJ2-7; a weak D match, TRBD2 (6 bases). The ends were cut back, 2 bases at V and 5 bases at J, with 10 bases in the middle. Germline lookup yields CDR1 SEHNR and CDR2 FQNEAQ (reference sequence). CDR3 size: 13 residues. The CDR3 reads CASSLKWGDEQYF. The CDR3 bases are TGTGCCAGCAGCTTAAAATGGGGGGACGAGCAGTACTTC.

This clone was detected only a few times. This rearrangement joins TRBV28 to TRBJ2-7; TRBD2 matches 7 bases. CDR3 length: 15 amino acids. V was pared by 5 bases and J by 0 bases, with 7 bases of the junction left unmatched. The germline V gene encodes CDR1 MDHEN and CDR2 SYDVKM. CDR3 bases: TGTGCCAGCAGTCCCTACGGGGGGAGCTCCTACGAGCAGTACTTC. Translation: CASSPYGGSSYEQYF.

The chain is built from TRBV9 and TRBJ2-1; the D gene is possibly TRBD1 (5 bases). CDR3 length: 12 amino acids. CDR1 is SGDLS, CDR2 YYNGEE, per germline. The V gene lost 6 bases and the J gene lost 3 bases, with 7 bases spanning the gap. The chain's CDR3 is CASNTGYNEQFF. Here the CDR3 DNA reads TGTGCCAGCAATACAGGCTACAATGAGCAGTTCTTC.

This sequence joins TRBV29-1 and TRBJ2-7; 8 nucleotides line up with TRBD1. Germline V lookup: CDR1 SQVTM, CDR2 ANQGSEA. Trimming removed 7 bases from V and 4 bases from J; junction bases left unmatched: 6. The CDR3 loop spans 12 amino acids. DNA of the CDR3: TGCAGCGCTGGACAGGGACAATACGAGCAGTACTTC. Protein sequence: CSAGQGQYEQYF.

The V call is TRBV19, the J call TRBJ2-2, with 11 nucleotides matching TRBD1. The junction had 3 bases not matched to a gene; V was cut back by 4 bases and J by 5 bases. The CDR3 spans 15 residues. Germline V gene lookup returns CDR1 LNHDA and CDR2 SQIVND (reference sequence). Here the CDR3 reads CASSRGTGGTGELFF. The CDR3 DNA reads as TGTGCCAGTAGTAGAGGGACAGGGGGAACCGGGGAGCTGTTTTTT.

The chain employs TRBV28 and TRBJ1-1, with 7 bases aligning to TRBD1. V dropped 6 bases and J dropped 5; count of bases not matched to a gene: 3. This CDR3 contains 12 residues. Germline V gene data show CDR1 as MDHEN and CDR2 as SYDVKM. The CDR3, as DNA: TGTGCCAGCAGGACAGGGAAAACTGAAGCTTTCTTT. Amino acids: CASRTGKTEAFF.

The chain uses TRBV12-5 and TRBJ2-7; TRBD1 might be the D (6 bases). V lost 0 bases and J 7 bases, leaving 19 bases between the germline ends. Germline V lookup: CDR1 LGHNT, CDR2 FRNRAP. The length of the CDR3 is 16 residues. CDR3 DNA: TGTGCTAGTGGTTTGGTCCTAGGGACACTTCTAAGTGAGCAGTACTTC. Translating it yields CASGLVLGTLLSEQYF.

In this sample, this clone turned up a few times. V usage is TRBV5-4 and J usage is TRBJ2-5; 8 bases align to TRBD2. From germline, CDR1 is SGHNT and CDR2 YYREEE (reference sequence). V lost 4 bases to trimming and J lost 2 bases; unmatched junction nucleotides: 10. The length of the CDR3 is 16 residues. CDR3 sequence (DNA): TGTGCCAGCAGCCCCAGTGTAGCGGGACGACAAGAGACCCAGTACTTC. It specifies CASSPSVAGRQETQYF.

This clone was counted a few times. This chain links TRBV9 with TRBJ2-1; TRBD2 is a possible D gene (6 bases). This CDR3 region has 12 residues. Trimming stripped 0 bases from V and 9 bases from J, with 7 bases between. CDR1 and CDR2 from the germline V gene are SGDLS and YYNGEE. The CDR3 protein is CASSVAEGEQFF. CDR3 bases: TGTGCCAGCAGCGTAGCGGAGGGTGAGCAGTTCTTC.